This T cell receptor (beta chain) appears in the sequencing data of a study of cytomegalovirus exposure and HLA in healthy donors. Findings of the study overall: Some TCR beta chains (more than 150 of them) were listed as cytomegalovirus-associated. Three of the chains that were CMV-associated were confirmed in vitro to be specific for CMV antigens. Using the classifier, cytomegalovirus status was reportedly diagnosed with high specificity and sensitivity.

The repertoire was sequenced with immunoSEQ multiplex PCR; TCRdb's copy has only in-frame clones and lacks some. The sample lists about 150,000 clones, roughly 91% occurring once. On this clone itself: Antigen unknown.

The CDR3 spans 14 residues. Germline CDR1 and CDR2: MDHEN and SYDVKM. V dropped 5 bases and J dropped 5; count of bases not matched to a gene: 8. This TCR was sampled from a man between 18 and 29 years old in good health and CMV-seronegative. Material: PBMCs. The rearrangement joins TRBV28 to TRBJ1-1, with 7 bases lining up with TRBD1. CDR3 DNA sequence: TGTGCCAGCAGTCGAGGGGGCGCCGAAACTGAAGCTTTCTTT. Its translation: CASSRGGAETEAFF.